The rows below give T cell receptor beta chains drawn from one sample of a study of blood T cell repertoires in COVID-19. Assay used: immunoSEQ multiplex PCR; TCRdb lists only in-frame clones, some missing. This table has 89,000 or so clones, about 84% appearing once. Source material: peripheral blood. These receptors came from a man aged 50-59 years with active COVID-19. Each CDR3 is given without its conserved first and last residue. Clone size is shown for a subset of rows, as once, few, many or a class of expanded clone.

clone_size v_call cdr3_aa
NA TRBV29-1 SARGDRASNEQF
NA TRBV5-1 ASSRTRVTDTQY
NA TRBV19 ASSISSGGQYEQY
once TRBV2 ASSAQGSPGANVLT
NA TRBV7-6 ASSLGLAGGTDTQY
NA TRBV19 ASSSETAYSPLH
NA TRBV19 ASRSTSRGTGNNQPQH
NA TRBV24-1 ATSKGAGNEQY
once TRBV6-5 ASSYSGLDGEKLF
few TRBV18 ASSPPFGRGQETQY
NA TRBV30 AWRPPGQGSWNGYT
NA TRBV5-5 ASSLGWTSGNEQY
NA TRBV7-9 ASSVGTSGIPEQF
NA TRBV24-1 ATSDPYRPGQGFTGELF
many TRBV27 ASSRTGTSGQETQY
once TRBV4-2 ASRQGGGGLNTDTQY
NA TRBV24-1 ATRGEGATGELF
NA TRBV19 ASSRVAAGADTQY
NA TRBV30 ACQGRSTFNEQF
NA TRBV10-3 AINRDTGDTQY
many TRBV6-2/TRBV6-3 ASSYGTSVYEQY
NA TRBV3-1/TRBV3-2 ASSQGDRNYGYT
NA TRBV7-9 ASSFDTGTGGYGYT
NA TRBV19 ASRPGPVPVTDTQY
NA TRBV28 ASSPRQGRYEQY
NA TRBV2 ASRSQGNEQY
NA TRBV27 ASSLYGSSDSSYEQY
NA TRBV11-3 ASSPAWDRAGNTIY
NA TRBV7-8 ASSLVTQETQY
NA TRBV15 ATSRDPSGTQNEKLF
many TRBV6-2/TRBV6-3 ASTPGTGDNQPQH
NA TRBV7-8 ASSLDFVPGWSYEQY
NA TRBV7-2 ASSVTGAANTIY
once TRBV5-1 ASARGYQETQY
NA TRBV6-2/TRBV6-3 ASSPGLERGNEQF
NA TRBV7-3 ASSPGQILTDTQY
NA TRBV5-6 ASSFRLAGAWEQY
NA TRBV20-1 SAINEETQY
NA TRBV2 ASREDRDRSTDTQY
few TRBV30 AWSGYVGSLF